Presented here are 10 T cell receptor beta chains from one specimen sequenced in a study of glioma-infiltrating T cells after dendritic cell vaccination. This table comes from immunoSEQ multiplex PCR, and its TCRdb copy is limited to in-frame clones, with some not included. This table has 90,000 to 95,000 clones, around four fifths appearing once. Time point of the sample: after dendritic cell vaccination, including at tumor progression/relapse. The sample consisted of blood, taken after dendritic cell vaccination. These receptors all stem from a human donor with glioblastoma.

The J gene is TRBJ2-7, the V gene TRBV30; 9 bases agree with TRBD2. The CDR3 runs to 14 residues. Germline V CDR1 and CDR2: GTSNPN, SVGIG (reference sequence). The junction had 5 bases not matched to a gene; V was cut back by 2 bases and J by 3 bases. Here the CDR3 reads CAWSFGGRDYEQYV. The DNA of the CDR3 is TGTGCCTGGAGTTTCGGCGGGAGGGACTACGAGCAGTACGTC.

This rearrangement joins TRBV7-9 to TRBJ2-5; 10 bases map to TRBD2. The CDR3 length is 14 residues. With 2 bases clipped from V and 7 bases from J, the junction kept 4 bases outside the gene matches. In germline, CDR1 is SEHNR, CDR2 FQNEAQ (reference sequence). The CDR3 sequence is CASSLTAGGGTQYF. CDR3 coding DNA: TGTGCCAGCAGCTTAACAGCGGGAGGGGGGACCCAGTACTTC.

This clone was found a few times. The genes are TRBV10-3 and TRBJ1-5; TRBD1 matches 7 bases. This CDR3 is built from 13 residues. Germline-derived CDR1 and CDR2 are ENHRY and SYGVKD. V shed 3 bases, J shed 5 bases, and the junction held 1 base outside the gene matches. The CDR3 loop reads CAISETGDQPQHF. As DNA, the CDR3 is TGTGCCATCAGTGAAACAGGGGATCAGCCCCAGCATTTT.

The sample holds one count of this clone. The chain uses TRBV7-7 and TRBJ2-2; 9 positions agree with TRBD2. CDR3 length: 16 residues. Germline CDR1 and CDR2: SSHAT and FNYEAQ (reference sequence). With 5 bases clipped from V and 2 bases from J, the junction kept 6 bases outside the gene matches. This CDR3 reads CASSPASGANTGELFF. The CDR3 region has the DNA TGTGCCAGCAGCCCCGCTAGCGGGGCAAACACCGGGGAGCTGTTTTTT. Drawing the rest from reference TRBV7-7 and TRBJ2-2, the complete variable domain is GAGVSQSPRYKVTKRGQDVTLRCDPISSHATLYWYQQALGQGPEFLTYFNYEAQPDKSGLPSDRFSAERPEGSISTLTIQRTEQRDSAMYRCASSPASGANTGELFFGEGSRLTVL.

The chain recombines TRBV5-1 with TRBJ2-1; weak D call: TRBD2 (5 bases). The CDR3 extends over 13 amino acids. Germline V gene lookup returns CDR1 SGHRS and CDR2 YFSETQ. Trimming stripped 4 bases from V and 8 bases from J, with 13 bases between. In nucleotides, the CDR3 is TGCGCCAGCAGCCCCAGATTCGGGGATGAGCAGTTCTTC. It encodes CASSPRFGDEQFF. Based on the CDR3 plus reference TRBV5-1 and TRBJ2-1, the full variable domain is KAGVTQTPRYLIKTRGQQVTLSCSPISGHRSVSWYQQTPGQGLQFLFEYFSETQRNKGNFPGRFSGRQFSNSRSEMNVSTLELGDSALYLCASSPRFGDEQFFGPGTRLTVL.

A single count supports this clone. Distinct nucleotide sequences in the sample also encode this CDR3. The chain uses TRBV19 and TRBJ2-7; 8 bases are shared with TRBD1. CDR1 is LNHDA, CDR2 SQIVND, per germline (reference sequence). The CDR3 spans 14 residues. V trimming: 8 bases; J trimming: 5 bases; junction bases outside the gene matches: 11. The CDR3 DNA sequence: TGTGCCAGTTCGGACAGGGTGCAGGATGACGAGCAGTACTTC. Its translation: CASSDRVQDDEQYF.

This sequence joins TRBV30 and TRBJ1-1, with TRBD1 matching over 7 bases. The V gene end was trimmed by 2 bases and the J gene end by 1 base; junction bases not matched to a gene: 1. This CDR3 has 13 amino acids. The germline V gene encodes CDR1 GTSNPN and CDR2 SVGIG (reference sequence). In DNA form, the CDR3 reads TGTGCCTGGAGTCGGACAGGGAACACTGAAGCTTTCTTT. Residues: CAWSRTGNTEAFF.

The V and J genes are TRBV5-6 and TRBJ1-1; 8 bases agree with TRBD1. Germline V CDR1 and CDR2: SGHDT, YYEEEE. CDR3 length: 16 residues. Trimming removed 3 bases from V and 1 base from J; junction bases left unmatched: 8. CDR3 sequence reads: CASSSWGTGPNTEAFF. The CDR3, as DNA: TGTGCCAGCAGCTCTTGGGGGACAGGCCCGAACACTGAAGCTTTCTTT.

V usage is TRBV5-4 and J usage is TRBJ2-1, with 9 positions matching TRBD2. Germline V gives CDR1 SGHNT, CDR2 YYREEE (reference sequence). V lost 4 bases to trimming and J lost 0 bases; unmatched junction nucleotides: 8. The CDR3 covers 17 residues. The CDR3 bases are TGTGCCAGCAGCCCCCCCCGCGGGAGGGACTCCTACAATGAGCAGTTCTTC. Its translation is CASSPPRGRDSYNEQFF.

The rearrangement links TRBV4-1 to TRBJ1-4; D may be TRBD1 (5 bases). The CDR3 totals 15 residues. CDR1 MGHRA and CDR2 YSYEKL come from the germline V gene. V was shortened by 0 bases and J by 7 bases, with 12 bases between the two germline ends. This chain's CDR3 is CASSQEGRGGEKLFF. CDR3 sequence (DNA): TGCGCCAGCAGCCAAGAGGGAAGGGGCGGTGAAAAACTGTTTTTT.